Below, one T cell receptor beta chain is given with its context. Per the original methods: Counts of nucleated cells, estimated from reference gene primer amplification, were obtained. Libraries were prepared by immunoSEQ multiplex PCR; TCRdb keeps only in-frame clonotypes and omits some of them. V, J and clone size were drawn from that table, and D and trimming were deduced from the DNA. The sample holds roughly 350,000 clones, about 87% seen once. This sample is part of a study of blood T cell repertoires in COVID-19. The overall study: Acute-phase and convalescent COVID-19 samples originated in the United States, Italy and Spain.

Trimming stripped 3 bases from V and 3 bases from J, with 12 bases between. CDR3 size: 15 residues. The germline V gene encodes CDR1 KGHSH and CDR2 LQKENI. The chain uses TRBV18 and TRBJ1-3; D perhaps matches TRBD1 (5 bases). The receptor was isolated from a woman aged 30 to 39 with COVID-19, enrolled during active disease. Input material: peripheral blood. CDR3 nucleotide sequence: TGTGCCAGCTCACCGAAGGGGAATCTTGGAAACACCATATATTTT. Encoded protein: CASSPKGNLGNTIYF.